These 6 T cell receptor beta chains were sequenced from one sample in a study of graft-versus-host responses after intestinal transplantation. Their cognate antigens are unknown. Sequencing used immunoSEQ multiplex PCR; TCRdb keeps in-frame clones, though not all of them. This sample has around 90,000 clones, with 90% to 95% found just once. The sequences come from unstimulated CD8+ T cells sorted from spleen or lymph node cells, collected before transplant. These receptors all come from a human donor who was the organ donor for an intestinal transplant.

The V gene is TRBV29-1, the J gene TRBJ1-1; the D gene is possibly TRBD1 (5 bases). Per germline, CDR1 SQVTM and CDR2 ANQGSEA. CDR3 length equals 13 residues. Trimming removed 6 bases from V and 7 bases from J, with 18 bases in between. In DNA, the CDR3 is TGCAGCGTCGTCGGTGGGGCGAATCTTGAAGCTTTCTTT. Translating gives CSVVGGANLEAFF. The variable domain in full, with the rest retrieved from reference TRBV29-1 and TRBJ1-1, is SAVISQKPSRDICQRGTSLTIQCQVDSQVTMMFWYRQQPGQSLTLIATANQGSEATYESGFVIDKFPISRPNLTFSTLTVSNMSPEDSSIYLCSVVGGANLEAFFGQGTRLTVV.

The chain couples TRBV4-2 to TRBJ2-5; 11 bases agree with TRBD2. CDR1 is LGHNA, CDR2 YNFKEQ, per germline. This CDR3 has 17 residues. J gave up 4 bases and V 4 bases, and 11 bases lay outside the gene matches. The CDR3 nucleotides read TGTGCCAGCAGCCTCGGTGTAGGAACTAGCGGGGGAGAGACCCAGTACTTC. It codes for CASSLGVGTSGGETQYF.

The chain combines TRBV28 with TRBJ2-1; possibly TRBD2 for D (5 bases). V was shortened by 7 bases and J by 11 bases, with 15 bases between the two germline ends. Germline V gene lookup returns CDR1 MDHEN and CDR2 SYDVKM. The length of the CDR3 is 12 residues. CDR3 coding DNA: TGTGCCAGCACCTCTCCCCGGGGAAAGCAGTTCTTC. This translates into CASTSPRGKQFF.

The chain combines TRBV27 with TRBJ1-2; TRBD1 might be the D (6 bases). This CDR3 has 16 residues. In germline, CDR1 is MNHEY, CDR2 SMNVEV (reference sequence). V was clipped by 5 bases and J by 6 bases, with 22 bases between them. The CDR3 region is CASSPQRGRGTDGYTF. Here the CDR3 DNA reads TGTGCCAGCAGTCCACAAAGGGGCAGGGGTACGGATGGCTACACCTTC.

The V gene is TRBV11-2, the J gene TRBJ2-7; D is possibly TRBD2 (6 bases). Germline V gives CDR1 SGHAT, CDR2 FQNNGV. CDR3 length equals 16 residues. Trimming removed 2 bases at V and 2 bases at J, with 16 bases between. The CDR3: CASSLKPPGGTYEQYF. The CDR3 region has the DNA TGTGCCAGCAGCTTAAAGCCCCCTGGGGGGACCTACGAGCAGTACTTC.

The chain employs TRBV27 and TRBJ1-5; 7 positions match TRBD1. CDR1 MNHEY and CDR2 SMNVEV come from the germline V gene (reference sequence). V was pared by 5 bases and J by 9 bases, with 10 bases of the junction left unmatched. The CDR3 totals 14 residues. In DNA, the CDR3 is TGTGCCAGCAGTGACAGGGACGGAATACGGCCCCAGCATTTT. Amino acid sequence: CASSDRDGIRPQHF.